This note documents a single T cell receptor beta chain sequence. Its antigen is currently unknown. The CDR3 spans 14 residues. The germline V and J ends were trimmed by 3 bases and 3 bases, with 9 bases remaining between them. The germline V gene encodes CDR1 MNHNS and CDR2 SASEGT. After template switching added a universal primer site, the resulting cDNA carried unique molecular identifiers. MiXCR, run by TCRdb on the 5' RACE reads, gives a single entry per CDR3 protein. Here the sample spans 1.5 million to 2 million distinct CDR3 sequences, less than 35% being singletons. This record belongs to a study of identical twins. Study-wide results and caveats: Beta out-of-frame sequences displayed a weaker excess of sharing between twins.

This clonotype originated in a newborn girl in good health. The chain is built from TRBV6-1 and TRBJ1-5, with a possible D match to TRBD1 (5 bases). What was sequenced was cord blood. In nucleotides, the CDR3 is TGTGCCAGCAGTGACCGGGACGCCAATCAGCCCCAGCATTTT. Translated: CASSDRDANQPQHF.